What follows are 18 T cell receptor beta chains derived from one specimen sequenced in a study of PD-1 blockade in mismatch repair-deficient tumors. This table comes from immunoSEQ multiplex PCR, and its TCRdb copy is limited to in-frame clones, with some not included. Among over 100,000 clones listed, about 83% were seen once. This specimen consisted of peripheral blood, obtained just over 59 weeks after starting pembrolizumab. Receptor source: an adult with mismatch repair-deficient cancer.

The chain recombines TRBV7-9 with TRBJ2-2, with D possibly being TRBD1 (5 bases). V was shortened by 4 bases and J by 3 bases, with 15 bases between the two germline ends. CDR3 length: 16 amino acids. Germline-derived CDR1 and CDR2 are SEHNR and FQNEAQ (reference sequence). The CDR3 DNA reads TGTGCCAGCAGCTCCCCAGGGTTGTGGGACACCGGGGAGCTGTTTTTT. Encoded protein: CASSSPGLWDTGELFF.

DNA of the CDR3: TGTGCCAGCAGCCAAGAACACGGCTCGCTCCAAGAGACCCAGTACTTC. Translated, it gives CASSQEHGSLQETQYF. The chain is built from TRBV4-2 and TRBJ2-5; the D is unclear. CDR3 size: 16 residues. V was pared by 0 bases and J by 1 base, with 12 bases between. Germline-derived CDR1 and CDR2 are LGHNA and YNFKEQ.

The V gene is TRBV27, the J gene TRBJ2-3; D is unclear. Germline values: CDR1 MNHEY, CDR2 SMNVEV (reference sequence). Trimming cost V 0 bases and J 0 bases, with 10 bases left between them. CDR3 length: 16 amino acids. DNA for the CDR3: TGTGCCAGCAGTTTATCGATAGACGCAAGCACAGATACGCAGTATTTT. This gives the protein CASSLSIDASTDTQYF.

The chain couples TRBV11-3 to TRBJ2-7; D is possibly TRBD1 or TRBD2 (5 bases each). The germline CDR1 and CDR2 sequences are SGHNT and YENEEA. V was clipped by 0 bases and J by 3 bases, with 6 bases between them. The CDR3 spans 13 residues. CDR3 nucleotides: TGTGCCAGCAGCTTAGATGGGGGCTACGAGCAGTACTTC. Protein product: CASSLDGGYEQYF.

This chain links TRBV7-3 with TRBJ2-2, with a weak D call TRBD2 (5 bases). CDR1 is SGHTA and CDR2 is FQGTGA in the germline V gene. The CDR3 covers 15 residues. The V and J ends lost 3 bases and 0 bases respectively, with 8 bases between them. CDR3 sequence reads: CASSLAGPNTGELFF. CDR3 coding DNA: TGTGCCAGCAGCTTGGCGGGCCCGAACACCGGGGAGCTGTTTTTT. The full variable domain, with the rest looked up from reference TRBV7-3 and TRBJ2-2, is GAGVSQTPSNKVTEKGKYVELRCDPISGHTALYWYRQSLGQGPEFLIYFQGTGAADDSGLPNDRFFAVRPEGSVSTLKIQRTERGDSAVYLCASSLAGPNTGELFFGEGSRLTVL.

This clone was seen more than once but under ten times. The chain couples TRBV9 to TRBJ1-1; the match to TRBD1 covers 9 bases. The CDR3 runs 15 residues. J lost 5 bases, V lost 3 bases, and 8 bases had no gene match. CDR1 and CDR2 from the germline V gene are SGDLS and YYNGEE. CDR3 region: CASSGGTGGRTEAFF. The CDR3 DNA is TGTGCCAGCAGCGGAGGAACAGGGGGCCGGACTGAAGCTTTCTTT.

The chain recombines TRBV5-1 with TRBJ1-2; D gene uncertain. The CDR3 is 13 residues long. The V end was cut by 0 bases, the J end by 5 bases, with 8 bases between. Looked up from germline, CDR1 is SGHRS and CDR2 is YFSETQ. This chain's CDR3 is CASSLAKGYGYTF. In DNA form, the CDR3 reads TGCGCCAGCAGCTTGGCCAAAGGATATGGCTACACCTTC.

CDR3 region: CASLSQLGDYEQYF. The CDR3 DNA reads as TGTGCCAGCCTCTCCCAGTTGGGGGACTACGAGCAGTACTTC. The V gene is TRBV2, the J gene TRBJ2-7; perhaps D is TRBD1 or TRBD2 (5 bases each). Germline V gene lookup returns CDR1 SNHLY and CDR2 FYNNEI. This CDR3 contains 14 residues. The V and J ends lost 8 bases and 3 bases respectively, with 17 bases between them.

The J gene is TRBJ2-3, the V gene TRBV6-1, with unresolved D. The length of the CDR3 is 12 residues. Trimming took 5 bases from V and 6 from J, leaving 9 bases between them. Germline V gene sequence: CDR1 MNHNS, CDR2 SASEGT. DNA of the CDR3: TGTGCCAGCAGTCCCTTAGGGGATACGCAGTATTTT. Amino acids: CASSPLGDTQYF.

The gene calls are TRBV9 and TRBJ2-7, with unresolved D. CDR1 and CDR2 (germline): SGDLS, YYNGEE. The CDR3 is 14 residues long. V lost 0 bases and J 6 bases, leaving 13 bases between the germline ends. CDR3 sequence: CASSVGSQTTEQYF. DNA for the CDR3: TGTGCCAGCAGCGTAGGTTCCCAAACCACCGAGCAGTACTTC. The complete variable domain, with remaining parts taken from reference TRBV9 and TRBJ2-7, reads DSGVTQTPKHLITATGQRVTLRCSPRSGDLSVYWYQQSLDQGLQFLIQYYNGEERAKGNILERFSAQQFPDLHSELNLSSLELGDSALYFCASSVGSQTTEQYFGPGTRLTVT.

The chain has TRBV4-3 and TRBJ2-2; a weak D match, TRBD1 (6 bases). Trimming left V 0 bases short and J 5 bases short, with 10 bases between. CDR1 LGHNA and CDR2 YSLEER come from the germline V gene. CDR3 length: 15 residues. As DNA, the CDR3 is TGCGCCAGCAGCCAAGACCCACAGGGAACCGGGGAGCTGTTTTTT. Translating gives CASSQDPQGTGELFF.

This clone was seen only once. The CDR3 DNA sequence: TGTGCCAGCAGTGAAGTTTACGGGACTAGTAAGTTCTTC. Residues: CASSEVYGTSKFF. This chain uses TRBV6-1 with TRBJ2-1; 8 positions agree with TRBD2. The CDR3 is 13 amino acids. CDR1 is MNHNS and CDR2 is SASEGT in the germline V gene. Trimming cost V 1 base and J 14 bases; bases outside gene matches: 7.

The rearrangement uses TRBV29-1 and TRBJ2-5, with 7 nucleotides matching TRBD2. The J call may be faulty, since TRBJ2-7 better matches the DNA end. The length of the CDR3 is 13 residues. CDR1 SQVTM and CDR2 ANQGSEA come from the germline V gene. CDR3 loop: CSAGEGSGHEQYF. The CDR3 coding sequence is TGCAGCGCTGGGGAGGGTTCAGGCCACGAGCAGTACTTC.

In this sample, this clone turned up once. J is TRBJ2-7 and V is TRBV4-1; no firm D call. Trimming took 2 bases from V and 5 from J, leaving 13 bases between them. The CDR3 is made up of 14 amino acids. The germline V gene encodes CDR1 MGHRA and CDR2 YSYEKL. The CDR3 DNA reads TGCGCCAGCAGCCAACCAGCCCCGCCTCACGAGCAGTACTTC. This codes for CASSQPAPPHEQYF.

J is TRBJ1-2 and V is TRBV12-5; weak D call: TRBD1 (5 bases). CDR3 length: 15 amino acids. Germline CDR1 reads LGHNT; CDR2 reads FRNRAP. Trimming pared 5 bases from V and 2 bases from J, leaving 15 bases between. The CDR3 DNA sequence: TGTGCTAGTGGTGCGACTACCGGGGGAAACTATGGCTACACCTTC. Protein: CASGATTGGNYGYTF.

A few counts support this clone. The V gene is TRBV9, the J gene TRBJ1-2; D gene unclear. The CDR3 spans 14 residues. CDR1 is SGDLS, CDR2 YYNGEE, per germline. Trimming pared 0 bases from V and 4 bases from J, leaving 10 bases between. The CDR3 is CASSVEEGRYGYTF. The CDR3 DNA follows: TGTGCCAGCAGCGTAGAGGAAGGTCGCTATGGCTACACCTTC.

This chain uses TRBV30 with TRBJ1-5; TRBD1 might be the D (6 bases). V lost 2 bases and J lost 3, with 11 bases in between. In germline, CDR1 is GTSNPN, CDR2 SVGIG (reference sequence). This CDR3 has 14 amino acids. The CDR3 region has the DNA TGTGCCTGGAGTAAGGACAGTTTCAATCAGCCCCAGCATTTT. It encodes CAWSKDSFNQPQHF.

V usage is TRBV7-3 and J usage is TRBJ2-5; TRBD2 agrees at 11 bases. The J segment lost 5 bases and the V segment lost 0 bases, leaving 5 bases of the junction unmatched. CDR3 length: 16 residues. Germline V gene lookup returns CDR1 SGHTA and CDR2 FQGTGA. CDR3 in amino acids: CASSLTGLAGTETQYF. The CDR3 DNA sequence: TGTGCCAGCAGCTTAACAGGACTAGCGGGTACGGAGACCCAGTACTTC.